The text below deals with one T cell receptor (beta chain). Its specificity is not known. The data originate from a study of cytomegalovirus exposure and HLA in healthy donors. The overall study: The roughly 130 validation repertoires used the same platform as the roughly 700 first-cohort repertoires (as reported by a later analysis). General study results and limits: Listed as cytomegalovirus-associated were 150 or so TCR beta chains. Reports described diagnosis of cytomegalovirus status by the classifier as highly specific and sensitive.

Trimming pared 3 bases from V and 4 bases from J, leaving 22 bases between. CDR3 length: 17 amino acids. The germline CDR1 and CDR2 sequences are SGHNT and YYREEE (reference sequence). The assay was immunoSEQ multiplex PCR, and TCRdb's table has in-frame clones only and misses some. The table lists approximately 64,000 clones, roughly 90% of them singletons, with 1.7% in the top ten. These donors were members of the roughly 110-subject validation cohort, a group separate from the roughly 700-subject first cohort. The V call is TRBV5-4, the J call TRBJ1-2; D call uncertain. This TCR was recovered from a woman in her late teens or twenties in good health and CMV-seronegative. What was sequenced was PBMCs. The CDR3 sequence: CASSSGPSQRLGYGYTF. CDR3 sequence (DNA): TGTGCCAGCAGCTCCGGCCCCAGTCAACGACTCGGCTATGGCTACACCTTC.